This T cell receptor (beta chain) comes out of a study of response to subunit inactivated influenza vaccine. This clonotype was seen once. No antigen is known for it. Whole-study findings and limits: A suggestion made by the authors is that each seasonal influenza vaccination recruits few new T cells.

TCRdb reprocessed the RT-PCR reads with MiXCR, giving one entry per CDR3 protein. The data hold 750,000 to 850,000 distinct CDR3 sequences, with about a fifth observed a single time. The sequence derives from a man aged 45 to 65 who received an inactivated influenza vaccine. Sequencing was performed on PBMCs from blood, taken 5 days after vaccination.

The CDR3 sequence: CASSYGTGETFF. Here the CDR3 DNA reads TGTGCCAGCAGCTACGGGACAGGGGAAACTTTCTTT. The rearrangement uses TRBV9 and TRBJ1-1; 10 bases are shared with TRBD1. V was clipped by 4 bases and J by 12 bases; unmatched bases: 6. The CDR3 is made up of 12 amino acids. Germline loops: CDR1 SGDLS, CDR2 YYNGEE.